The 9 T cell receptor beta chains reported below all come from one sample, sequenced in a study of blood T cells in healthy people across ages. Combining a sample-barcoded 5' primer with a J-beta primer mix, a second PCR ran for roughly 7 to 12 cycles. TCRdb reanalysed the 5' RACE reads using MiXCR and keeps one entry per CDR3 protein. The data contain 650,000 to 800,000 distinct CDR3 sequences, roughly 44% of them singletons. Source material: blood. The receptors were gathered from a man in his sixties in good health.

The chain carries TRBV2 and TRBJ1-5; maybe TRBD1 (6 bases). V shed 2 bases and J shed 11 bases, with 19 bases lying between them. The CDR3 contains 15 residues. Germline assignment: CDR1 SNHLY and CDR2 FYNNEI. The chain's CDR3 is CASSETPQAGASQHF. CDR3 nucleotide sequence: TGTGCCAGCAGTGAAACACCTCAGGCGGGGGCTTCCCAGCATTTT.

The chain links TRBV11-2 to TRBJ2-5; TRBD1 agrees at 7 bases. Germline-derived CDR1 and CDR2 are SGHAT and FQNNGV. The CDR3 covers 17 residues. V lost 2 bases and J lost 1; bases outside the gene matches: 10. The CDR3 nucleotides read TGTGCCAGCAGCTTAAGAGACCGACAGGGTCGCCAAGAGACCCAGTACTTC. As protein: CASSLRDRQGRQETQYF.

This clonotype was seen a few times. Here the CDR3 DNA reads TGCGCCAGCAGACCGACAGGGGCGACAGATACGCAGTATTTT. It encodes CASRPTGATDTQYF. The rearrangement uses TRBV5-1 and TRBJ2-3; 8 nucleotides align to TRBD1. Germline CDR1 and CDR2: SGHRS and YFSETQ. Trimming removed 5 bases from V and 3 bases from J; junction bases left unmatched: 5. CDR3 size: 14 residues.

As regards this clonotype: A junction boundary mismatches the germline segment, possibly from a read error. This chain connects TRBV9 to TRBJ2-3, with D perhaps matching TRBD1 or TRBD2 (5 bases each). This CDR3 contains 14 residues. Germline-derived CDR1 and CDR2 are SGDLS and YYNGEE. This CDR3 is CANSVEGLGDTQYF. CDR3 sequence (DNA): TGTGCCAACAGCGTAGAGGGGTTGGGAGATACGCAGTATTTT.

This clonotype was picked up a small number of times. V and J are TRBV5-6 and TRBJ2-7; weak D call: TRBD1 (6 bases). CDR3 length: 15 residues. Germline V gene data show CDR1 as SGHDT and CDR2 as YYEEEE. Between the trimmed V and J ends, which lost 4 bases and 1 base, there was a span of 15 bases. In nucleotides, the CDR3 is TGTGCCAGCAGCGAAGGTCTCGGACAGTCCTACGAGCAGTACTTC. Protein product: CASSEGLGQSYEQYF.

The V and J genes are TRBV20-1 and TRBJ1-6; D may be TRBD1 (5 bases). Deletions cut 0 bases from V and 3 bases from J, with 9 bases between. This CDR3 region has 15 residues. The germline CDR1 and CDR2 sequences are DFQATT and SNEGSKA (reference sequence). CDR3 amino acids: CSARDQGFYNSPLHF. The CDR3 nucleotides are TGCAGTGCTAGAGATCAGGGATTCTATAATTCACCCCTCCACTTT.

This clonotype has only a few counts. V gene TRBV20-1 combines with J gene TRBJ2-7, with no clear D. V lost 2 bases and J 4 bases, leaving 15 bases between the germline ends. The length of the CDR3 is 14 residues. Germline V gene lookup returns CDR1 DFQATT and CDR2 SNEGSKA (reference sequence). Here the CDR3 reads CSARRVRIRYEQYF. The CDR3 DNA reads TGCAGTGCTAGAAGGGTCAGGATCCGTTACGAGCAGTACTTC.

The sample holds a few counts of this clonotype. The rearrangement uses TRBV11-2 and TRBJ2-7; tentative D call: TRBD2 (5 bases). This CDR3 region has 14 residues. Deletions cut 6 bases from V and 2 bases from J, with 14 bases between. From germline, CDR1 is SGHAT and CDR2 FQNNGV. The CDR3 protein is CASRRVSSAYEQYF. The CDR3 bases are TGTGCCAGCAGGAGGGTATCATCGGCCTACGAGCAGTACTTC. Supplemented by reference TRBV11-2 and TRBJ2-7, the full variable domain reads EAGVAQSPRYKIIEKRQSVAFWCNPISGHATLYWYQQILGQGPKLLIQFQNNGVVDDSQLPKDRFSAERLKGVDSTLKIQPAKLEDSAVYLCASRRVSSAYEQYFGPGTRLTVT.

The chain combines TRBV30 with TRBJ1-1, with 8 bases matching TRBD1. This CDR3 has 15 residues. CDR1 and CDR2 (germline): GTSNPN, SVGIG (reference sequence). With 2 bases clipped from V and 5 bases from J, the junction kept 10 bases outside the gene matches. CDR3 in amino acids: CAWSSRTGKGTEAFF. The CDR3 nucleotides read TGTGCCTGGAGTTCACGGACAGGGAAGGGAACTGAAGCTTTCTTT. Variable domain in full (rest from reference TRBV30 and TRBJ1-1): SQTIHQWPATLVQPVGSPLSLECTVEGTSNPNLYWYRQAAGRGLQLLFYSVGIGQISSEVPQNLSASRPQDRQFILSSKKLLLSDSGFYLCAWSSRTGKGTEAFFGQGTRLTVV.